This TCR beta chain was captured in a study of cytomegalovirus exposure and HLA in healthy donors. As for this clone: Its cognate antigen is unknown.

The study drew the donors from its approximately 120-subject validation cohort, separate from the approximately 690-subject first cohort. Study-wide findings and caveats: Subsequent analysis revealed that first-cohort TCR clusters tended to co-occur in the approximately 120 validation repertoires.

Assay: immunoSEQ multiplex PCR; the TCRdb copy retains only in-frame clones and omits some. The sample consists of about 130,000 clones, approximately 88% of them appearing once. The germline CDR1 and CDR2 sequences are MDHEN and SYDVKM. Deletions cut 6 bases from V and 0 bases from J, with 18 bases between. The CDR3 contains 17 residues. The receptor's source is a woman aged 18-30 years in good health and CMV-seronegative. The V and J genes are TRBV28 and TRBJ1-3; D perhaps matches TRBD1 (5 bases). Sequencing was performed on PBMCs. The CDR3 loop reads CASRSFQQVDSGNTIYF. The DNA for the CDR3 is TGTGCCAGCAGAAGTTTTCAACAGGTGGACTCTGGAAACACCATATATTTT. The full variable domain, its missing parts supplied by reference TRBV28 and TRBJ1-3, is DVKVTQSSRYLVKRTGEKVFLECVQDMDHENMFWYRQDPGLGLRLIYFSYDVKMKEKGDIPEGYSVSREKKERFSLILESASTNQTSMYLCASRSFQQVDSGNTIYFGEGSWLTVV.